Presented here are 2 T cell receptor beta chains from one specimen sequenced in a study of cytomegalovirus exposure and HLA in healthy donors. PCR was performed using 60 Vbeta and 13 Jbeta primers. Only in-frame clones appear in the TCRdb table, and some are missing; sequencing was by immunoSEQ multiplex PCR. The sample holds 200,000 to 250,000 clones, over 70% seen once. Sequencing was carried out using PBMCs. These receptors originate from a woman in her sixties in good health and CMV-seropositive.

This sequence joins TRBV7-9 and TRBJ2-7; TRBD1 might be the D (5 bases). Germline loops: CDR1 SEHNR, CDR2 FQNEAQ (reference sequence). Trimming shortened V by 5 bases and J by 1 base, and 15 bases separated the two germline ends. The CDR3 loop spans 15 amino acids. Here the CDR3 reads CASSPGLVGSYEQYF. The CDR3 bases are TGTGCCAGCAGCCCAGGGCTAGTAGGATCCTACGAGCAGTACTTC.

The chain uses TRBV27 and TRBJ2-3; D possibly corresponds to TRBD1 (6 bases). Germline CDR1 is MNHEY and CDR2 is SMNVEV (reference sequence). Between the trimmed V and J ends, which lost 1 base and 2 bases, there was a span of 10 bases. The CDR3 spans 15 residues. The CDR3 nucleotides read TGTGCCAGCAGTTTATTGGGGGCCATCACAGATACGCAGTATTTT. Translated, it gives CASSLLGAITDTQYF.